This section outlines one TCR beta chain sequence together with its context. Libraries were prepared by immunoSEQ multiplex PCR; TCRdb keeps only in-frame clonotypes and omits some of them. In the table there are 90,000 to 130,000 clones, approximately 86% of which are singletons. This CDR3 contains 14 residues. Trimming pared 2 bases from V and 4 bases from J, leaving 12 bases between. CDR1 is ENHRY and CDR2 is SYGVKD in the germline V gene. This sample was taken from a study of blood T cell repertoires in COVID-19. Turning to the study itself: Material from acute and convalescent COVID-19 was sourced from the United States, Italy and Spain.

The V call is TRBV10-3, the J call TRBJ2-7; D remains unclear. The source is a man aged 40-49 years with acute or convalescent COVID-19. The sample was peripheral blood. This CDR3 reads CAISEPTRMYEQYF. DNA of the CDR3: TGTGCCATCAGTGAGCCCACACGTATGTACGAGCAGTACTTC.